This is a list of T cell receptor beta chains from one sample in a study of control samples from healthy donors and cancer patients. Here immunoSEQ multiplex PCR was the method, and the copy in TCRdb shows in-frame clones only, minus some. The sample records about 120,000 clones, 93% being singletons. The sample consisted of blood. These receptors originate from a man aged 25 to 45 in good health. Both conserved end residues are part of each CDR3. Each record gives: clone size, J gene, D gene, V gene, CDR3 protein, CDR3 DNA. The D gene is left open where the match is weak. A row's size may be missing; if present it is once, few, many or a size class.

clone size: .; J gene: TRBJ1-1; D gene: TRBD1; V gene: TRBV19; CDR3 protein: CASSATGGATEAFF; CDR3 DNA: TGTGCCAGTAGTGCCACAGGGGGCGCGACTGAAGCTTTCTTT
clone size: once; J gene: TRBJ2-1; D gene: TRBD2; V gene: TRBV6-2/TRBV6-3; CDR3 protein: CASSPKSGAQRGEQFF; CDR3 DNA: TGTGCCAGCAGTCCAAAAAGCGGGGCTCAACGTGGTGAGCAGTTCTTC
clone size: .; J gene: TRBJ2-7; D gene: .; V gene: TRBV19; CDR3 protein: CASSISGPGDYEQYF; CDR3 DNA: TGTGCCAGTAGTATATCCGGGCCCGGTGACTACGAGCAGTACTTC
clone size: .; J gene: TRBJ1-2; D gene: .; V gene: TRBV3-1/TRBV3-2; CDR3 protein: CASSRVVGENYGYTF; CDR3 DNA: TGTGCCAGCAGCCGCGTCGTGGGAGAGAACTATGGCTACACCTTC
clone size: .; J gene: TRBJ2-3; D gene: .; V gene: TRBV7-9; CDR3 protein: CASSSRDTDTQYF; CDR3 DNA: TGTGCCAGCAGCTCCAGGGATACGGATACGCAGTATTTT
clone size: .; J gene: TRBJ1-2; D gene: .; V gene: TRBV7-9; CDR3 protein: CASSFSAGDGYTF; CDR3 DNA: TGTGCCAGCAGCTTTAGTGCAGGGGATGGCTACACCTTC
clone size: .; J gene: TRBJ1-2; D gene: .; V gene: TRBV5-6; CDR3 protein: CASSLAPGYDGYTF; CDR3 DNA: TGTGCCAGCAGCTTGGCACCGGGGTATGATGGCTACACCTTC
clone size: .; J gene: TRBJ1-5; D gene: TRBD1; V gene: TRBV6-2/TRBV6-3; CDR3 protein: CASSYSGQDGQPQHF; CDR3 DNA: TGTGCCAGCAGTTACTCGGGACAGGATGGACAGCCCCAGCATTTT
clone size: .; J gene: TRBJ1-4; D gene: .; V gene: TRBV6-2/TRBV6-3; CDR3 protein: CASSILQTRNEKLFF; CDR3 DNA: TGTGCCAGCAGTATATTACAGACGCGTAATGAAAAACTGTTTTTT
clone size: .; J gene: TRBJ2-3; D gene: .; V gene: TRBV27; CDR3 protein: CASSLSAGGGHTDTQYF; CDR3 DNA: TGTGCCAGCAGTTTATCTGCTGGCGGGGGACACACAGATACGCAGTATTTT
clone size: .; J gene: TRBJ1-1; D gene: .; V gene: TRBV2; CDR3 protein: CASSEGGPEAFF; CDR3 DNA: TGTGCCAGCAGTGAAGGGGGCCCTGAAGCTTTCTTT
clone size: .; J gene: TRBJ1-5; D gene: .; V gene: TRBV19; CDR3 protein: CASRGGGSGNQPQHF; CDR3 DNA: TGTGCCAGTAGGGGGGGAGGCAGCGGAAATCAGCCCCAGCATTTT
clone size: .; J gene: TRBJ2-6; D gene: .; V gene: TRBV7-2; CDR3 protein: CASSLLGGPRGGANVLTF; CDR3 DNA: TGTGCCAGCAGCCTCCTAGGGGGGCCCCGTGGTGGGGCCAACGTCCTGACTTTC
clone size: .; J gene: TRBJ2-2; D gene: .; V gene: TRBV5-1; CDR3 protein: CASSLVPTGELFF; CDR3 DNA: TGCGCCAGCAGCTTGGTTCCCACCGGGGAGCTGTTTTTT
clone size: .; J gene: TRBJ2-2; D gene: .; V gene: TRBV5-1; CDR3 protein: CASRERRDYTGELFF; CDR3 DNA: TGCGCCAGCCGCGAGCGGCGCGATTACACCGGGGAGCTGTTTTTT
clone size: .; J gene: TRBJ2-4; D gene: TRBD2; V gene: TRBV29-1; CDR3 protein: CSLRTSSNIQYF; CDR3 DNA: TGCAGCCTCAGGACTAGCTCGAACATTCAGTACTTC
clone size: .; J gene: TRBJ2-5; D gene: .; V gene: TRBV18; CDR3 protein: CASSPPTETQYF; CDR3 DNA: TGTGCCAGCTCACCACCGACTGAGACCCAGTACTTC
clone size: once; J gene: TRBJ1-2; D gene: .; V gene: TRBV9; CDR3 protein: CASAVPRGYTF; CDR3 DNA: TGTGCCAGCGCCGTCCCTCGGGGCTACACCTTC
clone size: .; J gene: TRBJ2-6; D gene: .; V gene: TRBV10-3; CDR3 protein: CAITQGGGGANVLTF; CDR3 DNA: TGTGCCATCACTCAGGGGGGTGGTGGGGCCAACGTCCTGACTTTC
clone size: .; J gene: TRBJ2-3; D gene: .; V gene: TRBV5-1; CDR3 protein: CASSLAWGRPPTDTQYF; CDR3 DNA: TGCGCCAGCAGCTTGGCCTGGGGGCGCCCCCCCACAGATACGCAGTATTTT
clone size: .; J gene: TRBJ2-5; D gene: .; V gene: TRBV11-2; CDR3 protein: CASSLDVATQYF; CDR3 DNA: TGTGCCAGCAGCTTAGATGTTGCGACCCAGTACTTC
clone size: .; J gene: TRBJ1-2; D gene: TRBD1; V gene: TRBV2; CDR3 protein: CASSPDRANYGYTF; CDR3 DNA: TGTGCCAGCAGTCCCGACAGGGCTAACTATGGCTACACCTTC
clone size: .; J gene: TRBJ1-1; D gene: TRBD1; V gene: TRBV5-1; CDR3 protein: CASSPRQGNTEAFF; CDR3 DNA: TGCGCCAGCAGCCCCCGACAGGGGAACACTGAAGCTTTCTTT
clone size: .; J gene: TRBJ1-6; D gene: .; V gene: TRBV28; CDR3 protein: CASSFMRVRDSPLHF; CDR3 DNA: TGTGCCAGCAGTTTTATGAGGGTAAGGGATTCACCCCTCCACTTT
clone size: .; J gene: TRBJ1-1; D gene: TRBD1; V gene: TRBV29-1; CDR3 protein: CSVGRGQAMNTEAFF; CDR3 DNA: TGCAGCGTTGGAAGGGGACAGGCTATGAACACTGAAGCTTTCTTT
clone size: .; J gene: TRBJ1-1; D gene: TRBD1; V gene: TRBV5-1; CDR3 protein: CASSPDRAGTEAFF; CDR3 DNA: TGCGCCAGCAGCCCGGACAGGGCGGGCACTGAAGCTTTCTTT
clone size: .; J gene: TRBJ1-2; D gene: .; V gene: TRBV15; CDR3 protein: CATSPGSGYTF; CDR3 DNA: TGTGCCACCAGCCCGGGCTCTGGCTACACCTTC
clone size: .; J gene: TRBJ2-1; D gene: .; V gene: TRBV28; CDR3 protein: CASSFESRTAYNEQFF; CDR3 DNA: TGTGCCAGCAGTTTTGAGTCCCGGACAGCGTACAATGAGCAGTTCTTC
clone size: .; J gene: TRBJ1-1; D gene: .; V gene: TRBV5-1; CDR3 protein: CASSYATGSSDTEAFF; CDR3 DNA: TGCGCCAGCTCCTATGCTACGGGAAGCTCGGACACTGAAGCTTTCTTT
clone size: once; J gene: TRBJ2-5; D gene: .; V gene: TRBV10-1; CDR3 protein: CASSGEYQETQYF; CDR3 DNA: TGCGCCAGCAGTGGGGAATACCAAGAGACCCAGTACTTC
clone size: .; J gene: TRBJ2-1; D gene: .; V gene: TRBV5-1; CDR3 protein: CASSLAPGDEQFF; CDR3 DNA: TGCGCCAGCAGCTTGGCCCCGGGAGATGAGCAGTTCTTC
clone size: .; J gene: TRBJ1-2; D gene: .; V gene: TRBV30; CDR3 protein: CAWSVPAGTGYTF; CDR3 DNA: TGTGCCTGGAGTGTACCGGCAGGGACTGGCTACACCTTC
clone size: .; J gene: TRBJ2-7; D gene: TRBD2; V gene: TRBV4-1; CDR3 protein: CASSQGGGSSYEQYF; CDR3 DNA: TGCGCCAGCAGCCAAGGGGGAGGGAGCTCCTACGAGCAGTACTTC
clone size: .; J gene: TRBJ1-3; D gene: TRBD1; V gene: TRBV9; CDR3 protein: CASSTDRRPSGNTIYF; CDR3 DNA: TGTGCCAGCAGCACGGACAGGCGACCCTCTGGAAACACCATATATTTT
clone size: .; J gene: TRBJ2-7; D gene: TRBD2; V gene: TRBV5-1; CDR3 protein: CASSLGPPSQRGGENEQYF; CDR3 DNA: TGCGCCAGCAGCTTGGGTCCCCCCTCTCAGCGGGGGGGCGAAAACGAGCAGTACTTC
clone size: .; J gene: TRBJ1-1; D gene: .; V gene: TRBV29-1; CDR3 protein: CSVNTNTEAFF; CDR3 DNA: TGCAGCGTTAATACGAACACTGAAGCTTTCTTT
clone size: .; J gene: TRBJ2-1; D gene: .; V gene: TRBV6-5; CDR3 protein: CASSYSMTYEQFF; CDR3 DNA: TGTGCCAGCAGTTACTCGATGACCTATGAGCAGTTCTTC
clone size: .; J gene: TRBJ1-2; D gene: .; V gene: TRBV6-2/TRBV6-3; CDR3 protein: CASSYSPAGDYGYTF; CDR3 DNA: TGTGCCAGCAGTTACTCGCCCGCAGGGGACTATGGCTACACCTTC
clone size: .; J gene: TRBJ1-2; D gene: TRBD1; V gene: TRBV6-5; CDR3 protein: CASTTVGQLNYGYTF; CDR3 DNA: TGTGCCAGCACTACCGTGGGACAGCTCAACTATGGCTACACCTTC
clone size: .; J gene: TRBJ2-1; D gene: TRBD2; V gene: TRBV11-3; CDR3 protein: CASSTRGGDYNEQFF; CDR3 DNA: TGTGCCAGCAGCACGCGGGGGGGCGACTACAATGAGCAGTTCTTC
clone size: .; J gene: TRBJ1-2; D gene: .; V gene: TRBV4-1; CDR3 protein: CASSQGDGTPMHYGYTF; CDR3 DNA: TGCGCCAGCAGCCAAGGGGACGGGACACCCATGCACTATGGCTACACCTTC
clone size: once; J gene: TRBJ2-3; D gene: .; V gene: TRBV11-2; CDR3 protein: CASSKGDTQYF; CDR3 DNA: TGTGCCAGCAGCAAGGGCGATACGCAGTATTTT
clone size: .; J gene: TRBJ2-2; D gene: TRBD2; V gene: TRBV5-1; CDR3 protein: CASSRTGGPGELFF; CDR3 DNA: TGCGCCAGCAGCCGCACGGGGGGGCCCGGGGAGCTGTTTTTT
clone size: .; J gene: TRBJ2-7; D gene: .; V gene: TRBV11-1; CDR3 protein: CASSLEISAGTYEQYF; CDR3 DNA: TGTGCCAGCAGCTTAGAAATATCGGCGGGGACCTACGAGCAGTACTTC
clone size: .; J gene: TRBJ2-7; D gene: .; V gene: TRBV5-6; CDR3 protein: CASSLQGLFYEQYF; CDR3 DNA: TGTGCCAGCAGCTTGCAGGGTTTGTTTTACGAGCAGTACTTC
clone size: .; J gene: TRBJ1-2; D gene: .; V gene: TRBV9; CDR3 protein: CASSVAGESYGYTF; CDR3 DNA: TGTGCCAGCAGCGTAGCTGGGGAGAGCTATGGCTACACCTTC
clone size: .; J gene: TRBJ1-1; D gene: .; V gene: TRBV11-2; CDR3 protein: CASSLVRVEAFF; CDR3 DNA: TGTGCCAGCAGCTTAGTGAGGGTCGAGGCTTTCTTT
clone size: .; J gene: TRBJ2-7; D gene: .; V gene: TRBV19; CDR3 protein: CASSIDRTDYEQYF; CDR3 DNA: TGTGCCAGTAGTATCGATCGGACGGACTACGAGCAGTACTTC
clone size: .; J gene: TRBJ2-1; D gene: .; V gene: TRBV5-1; CDR3 protein: CASSPRIVRSEQFF; CDR3 DNA: TGCGCCAGCAGCCCTAGGATCGTGAGAAGTGAGCAGTTCTTC